This TCR beta chain comes out of a study of T-cell reconstitution after alpha-beta-depleted transplantation in children. The library targeted TCRbeta and was prepared with unique molecular identifiers. TCRdb re-derived calls from the PCR reads in MiXCR, one entry per CDR3 protein. The table includes approximately 97,000 distinct CDR3 sequences, 7% to 8% detected once. In its sample, this clonotype was seen many times. The antigen is not known. Whole-study results and caveats: For some patients, TCRbeta diversity was high at day 60 because of recipient T cells and thymic progenitors that survived. T-cell counts and diversity at one year post-transplant came mainly from newly produced T cells. Two months or so post-transplant, alpha-beta T cells reportedly derived from several hundred expanded graft clones.

V was pared by 6 bases and J by 2 bases, with 12 bases of the junction left unmatched. In germline, CDR1 is DFQATT, CDR2 SNEGSKA (reference sequence). The length of the CDR3 is 16 residues. The sample in question was PBMCs, obtained before TCRalphabeta/CD19-depleted stem cell transplant. This TCR came from a boy between 2 and 15 years old with acute lymphoblastic leukemia, due to receive a stem cell transplant. This chain joins TRBV20-1 and TRBJ2-7, with 11 bases fitting TRBD2. The CDR3 DNA is TGCAGTGCCGTTAAACGACTAGCGGGGAATCCCTACGAGCAGTACTTC. Protein product: CSAVKRLAGNPYEQYF.